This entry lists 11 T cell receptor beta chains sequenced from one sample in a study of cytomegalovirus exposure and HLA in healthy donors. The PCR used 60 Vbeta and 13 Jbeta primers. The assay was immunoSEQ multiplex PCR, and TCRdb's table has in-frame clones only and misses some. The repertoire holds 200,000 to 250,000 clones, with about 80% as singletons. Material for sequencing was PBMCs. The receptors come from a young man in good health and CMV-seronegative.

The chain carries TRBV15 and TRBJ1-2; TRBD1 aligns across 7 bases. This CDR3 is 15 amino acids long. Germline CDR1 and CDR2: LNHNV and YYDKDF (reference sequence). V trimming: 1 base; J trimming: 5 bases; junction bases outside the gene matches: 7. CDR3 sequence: CATSRGSLRGYGYTF. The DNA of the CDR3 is TGTGCCACCAGCAGAGGATCTCTCAGGGGGTATGGCTACACCTTC. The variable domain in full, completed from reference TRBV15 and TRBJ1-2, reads DAMVIQNPRYQVTQFGKPVTLSCSQTLNHNVMYWYQQKSSQAPKLLFHYYDKDFNNEADTPDNFQSRRPNTSFCFLDIRSPGLGDTAMYLCATSRGSLRGYGYTFGSGTRLTVV.

CDR3: CASSKGRCRTDEQYF. CDR3 nucleotide sequence: TGTGCCAGCAGCAAAGGAAGATGTCGTACAGACGAGCAGTACTTC. The chain links TRBV21-1 to TRBJ2-7; the table's D call TRBD1 went unverified against the DNA. TRBV21-1 is a listed pseudogene. There are 15 residues in the CDR3.

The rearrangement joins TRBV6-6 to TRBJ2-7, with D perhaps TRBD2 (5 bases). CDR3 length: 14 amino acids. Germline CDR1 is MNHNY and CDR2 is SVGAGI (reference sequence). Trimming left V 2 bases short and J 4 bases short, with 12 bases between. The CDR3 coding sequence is TGTGCCAGCAGTTACCCCGGGAAGCAGTACGAGCAGTACTTC. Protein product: CASSYPGKQYEQYF.

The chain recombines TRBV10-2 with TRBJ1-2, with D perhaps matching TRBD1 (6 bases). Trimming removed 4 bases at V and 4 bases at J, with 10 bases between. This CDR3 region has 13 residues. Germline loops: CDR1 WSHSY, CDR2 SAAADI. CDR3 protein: CASSGTDFYGYTF. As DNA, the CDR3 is TGCGCCAGCAGTGGGACAGACTTCTATGGCTACACCTTC.

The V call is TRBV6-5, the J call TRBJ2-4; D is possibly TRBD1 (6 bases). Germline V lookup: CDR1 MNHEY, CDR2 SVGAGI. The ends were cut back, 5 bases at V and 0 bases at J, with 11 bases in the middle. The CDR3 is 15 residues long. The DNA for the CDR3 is TGTGCCAGCAGTAAACCAGGGGAAGCCAAAAACATTCAGTACTTC. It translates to CASSKPGEAKNIQYF.

The CDR3 is CASSPPGGKVYEQYF. Here the CDR3 DNA reads TGTGCCAGTAGTCCCCCAGGGGGCAAAGTCTACGAGCAGTACTTC. The chain combines TRBV19 with TRBJ2-7; 8 positions agree with TRBD1. CDR3 length: 15 amino acids. J gave up 3 bases and V 5 bases, and 9 bases lay outside the gene matches. Germline assignment: CDR1 LNHDA and CDR2 SQIVND (reference sequence).

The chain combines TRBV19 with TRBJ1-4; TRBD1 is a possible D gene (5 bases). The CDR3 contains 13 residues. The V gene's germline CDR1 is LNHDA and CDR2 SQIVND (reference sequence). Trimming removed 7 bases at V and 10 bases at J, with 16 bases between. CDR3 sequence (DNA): TGTGCCAGTACAACGGGGGAGGGAGGAAAACTGTTTTTT. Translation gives CASTTGEGGKLFF.

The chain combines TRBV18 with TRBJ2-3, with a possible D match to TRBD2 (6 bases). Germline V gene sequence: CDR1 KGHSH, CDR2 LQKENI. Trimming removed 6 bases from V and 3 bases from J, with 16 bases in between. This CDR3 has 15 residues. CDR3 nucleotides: TGTGCCAGCTCGCCTCAGCGGGTCGCGACAGATACGCAGTATTTT. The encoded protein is CASSPQRVATDTQYF.

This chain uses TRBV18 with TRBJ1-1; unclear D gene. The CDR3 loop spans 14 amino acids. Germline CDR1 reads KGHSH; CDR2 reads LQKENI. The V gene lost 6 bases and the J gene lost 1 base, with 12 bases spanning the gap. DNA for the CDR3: TGTGCCAGCTCCCCTTTCGGTAGGAACACTGAAGCTTTCTTT. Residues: CASSPFGRNTEAFF.

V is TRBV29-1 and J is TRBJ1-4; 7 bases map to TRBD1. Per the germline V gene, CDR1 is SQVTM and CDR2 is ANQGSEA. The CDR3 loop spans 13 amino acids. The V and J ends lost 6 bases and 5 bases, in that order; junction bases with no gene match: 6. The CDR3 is CSVPQGGNEKLFF. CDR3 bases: TGCAGCGTACCCCAGGGGGGAAATGAAAAACTGTTTTTT.

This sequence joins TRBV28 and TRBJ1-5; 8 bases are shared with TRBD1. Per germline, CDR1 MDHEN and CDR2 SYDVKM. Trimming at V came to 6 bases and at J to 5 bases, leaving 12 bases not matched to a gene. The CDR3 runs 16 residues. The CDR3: CASSTPTGEPDQPQHF. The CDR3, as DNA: TGTGCCAGCAGCACCCCGACAGGGGAGCCGGATCAGCCCCAGCATTTT.